These 3 T cell receptor beta chains were all obtained from the same sample, sequenced in a study of T cell responses to AZD1222 COVID-19 vaccine. Profiling relied on immunoSEQ multiplex PCR, and the TCRdb table lists in-frame clones only, not all of them. This repertoire shows 140,000 or so clones, about 92% found once; its top ten account for approximately 12%. The source material was peripheral blood, sampled after recovery from COVID-19. These receptors were taken from an adult who had recovered from COVID-19.

The chain is built from TRBV19 and TRBJ1-1, with D hard to call. CDR1 and CDR2 (germline): LNHDA, SQIVND (reference sequence). The ends were cut back, 7 bases at V and 0 bases at J, with 15 bases in the middle. This CDR3 region has 15 residues. The CDR3 here is CASKAGSHMNTEAFF. CDR3 bases: TGTGCCAGTAAGGCGGGGTCCCATATGAACACTGAAGCTTTCTTT.

The J gene is TRBJ1-5, the V gene TRBV6-1; no firm D call. V was cut by 0 bases and J by 6 bases, with 3 bases left in between. CDR1 and CDR2 (germline): MNHNS, SASEGT. The CDR3 spans 12 residues. The CDR3 is CASSEASQPQHF. The CDR3 nucleotides read TGTGCCAGCAGTGAAGCTAGTCAGCCCCAGCATTTT.

V and J are TRBV19 and TRBJ2-3, with a tentative D call TRBD2 (6 bases). The germline V and J ends were trimmed by 5 bases and 7 bases, with 13 bases remaining between them. CDR1 is LNHDA, CDR2 SQIVND, per germline (reference sequence). The CDR3 extends over 13 amino acids. CDR3 sequence (DNA): TGTGCCAGTAGTCGGGCAGGGAGGAATACGCAGTATTTT. It yields the protein CASSRAGRNTQYF.